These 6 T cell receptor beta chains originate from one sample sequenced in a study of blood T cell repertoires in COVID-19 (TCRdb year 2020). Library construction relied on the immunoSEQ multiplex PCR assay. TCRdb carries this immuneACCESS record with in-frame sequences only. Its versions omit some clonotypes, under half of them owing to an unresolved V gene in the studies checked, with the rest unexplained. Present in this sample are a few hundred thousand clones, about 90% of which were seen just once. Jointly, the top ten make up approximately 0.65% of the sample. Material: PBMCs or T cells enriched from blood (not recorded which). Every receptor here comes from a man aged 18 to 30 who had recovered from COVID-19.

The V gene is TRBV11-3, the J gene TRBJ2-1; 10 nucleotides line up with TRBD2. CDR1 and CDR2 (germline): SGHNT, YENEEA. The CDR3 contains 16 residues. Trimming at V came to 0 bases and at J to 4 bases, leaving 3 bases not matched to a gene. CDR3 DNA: TGTGCCAGCAGCTTAGATGGGACTAGCGTTTACAATGAGCAGTTCTTC. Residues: CASSLDGTSVYNEQFF.

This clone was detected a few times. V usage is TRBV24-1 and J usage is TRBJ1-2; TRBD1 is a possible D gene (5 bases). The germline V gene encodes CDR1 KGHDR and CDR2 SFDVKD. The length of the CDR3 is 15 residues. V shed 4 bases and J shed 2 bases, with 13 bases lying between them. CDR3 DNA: TGTGCCACCAGTGACTCAGGGAAATGGAACTATGGCTACACCTTC. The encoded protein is CATSDSGKWNYGYTF.

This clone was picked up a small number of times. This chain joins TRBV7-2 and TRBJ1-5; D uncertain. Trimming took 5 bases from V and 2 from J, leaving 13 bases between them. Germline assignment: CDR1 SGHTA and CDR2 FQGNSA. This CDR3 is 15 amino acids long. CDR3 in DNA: TGTGCCAGCAGCCCCCTGCTGGGCGGCAATCAGCCCCAGCATTTT. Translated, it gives CASSPLLGGNQPQHF.

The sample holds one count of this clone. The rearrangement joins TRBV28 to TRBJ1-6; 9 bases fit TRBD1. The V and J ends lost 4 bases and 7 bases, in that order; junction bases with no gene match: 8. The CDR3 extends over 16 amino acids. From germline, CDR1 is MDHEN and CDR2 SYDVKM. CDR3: CASSSHRGQGNSPLHF. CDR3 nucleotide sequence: TGTGCCAGCAGTTCACACAGAGGACAGGGGAATTCACCCCTCCACTTT.

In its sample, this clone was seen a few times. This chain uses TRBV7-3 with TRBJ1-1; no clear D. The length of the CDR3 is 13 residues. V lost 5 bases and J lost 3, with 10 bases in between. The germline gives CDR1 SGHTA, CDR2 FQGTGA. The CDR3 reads CASSPGRDTEAFF. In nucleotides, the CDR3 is TGTGCCAGCAGCCCCGGGAGGGACACTGAAGCTTTCTTT.

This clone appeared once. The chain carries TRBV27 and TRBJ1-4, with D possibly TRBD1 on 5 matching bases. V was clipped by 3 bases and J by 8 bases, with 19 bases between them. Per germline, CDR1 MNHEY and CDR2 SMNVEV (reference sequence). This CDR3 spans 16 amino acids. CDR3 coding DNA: TGTGCCAGCAGTTTCCTCGGCGGGGGTATAGAAGAAAAACTGTTTTTT. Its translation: CASSFLGGGIEEKLFF.